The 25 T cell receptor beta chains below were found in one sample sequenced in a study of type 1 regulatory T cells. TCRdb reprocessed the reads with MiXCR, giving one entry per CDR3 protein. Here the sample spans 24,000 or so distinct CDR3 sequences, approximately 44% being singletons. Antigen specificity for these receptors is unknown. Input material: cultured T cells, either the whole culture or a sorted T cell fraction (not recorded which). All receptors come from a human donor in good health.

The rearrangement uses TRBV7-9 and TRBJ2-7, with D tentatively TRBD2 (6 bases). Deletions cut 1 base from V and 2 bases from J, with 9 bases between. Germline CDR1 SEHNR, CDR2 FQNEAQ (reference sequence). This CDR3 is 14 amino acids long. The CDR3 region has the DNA TGTGCCAGCAGCTTAGGGGGGGTGGCCTACGAGCAGTACTTC. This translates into CASSLGGVAYEQYF.

The CDR3 is CASSGQWNTEAFF. In DNA, the CDR3 is TGTGCCAGCTCGGGACAGTGGAACACTGAAGCTTTCTTT. J is TRBJ1-1 and V is TRBV2; the match to TRBD1 covers 7 bases. CDR3 length: 13 residues. Per the germline V gene, CDR1 is SNHLY and CDR2 is FYNNEI. The ends lost 8 bases at V and 1 base at J; junction bases unmatched: 4.

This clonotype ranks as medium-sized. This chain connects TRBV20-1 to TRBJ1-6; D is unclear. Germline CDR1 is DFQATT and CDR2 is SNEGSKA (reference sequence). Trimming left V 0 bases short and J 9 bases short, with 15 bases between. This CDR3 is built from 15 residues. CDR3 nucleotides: TGCAGTGCTAGAGATGCTCGGTTTTTTCCTTCACCCCTCCACTTT. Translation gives CSARDARFFPSPLHF.

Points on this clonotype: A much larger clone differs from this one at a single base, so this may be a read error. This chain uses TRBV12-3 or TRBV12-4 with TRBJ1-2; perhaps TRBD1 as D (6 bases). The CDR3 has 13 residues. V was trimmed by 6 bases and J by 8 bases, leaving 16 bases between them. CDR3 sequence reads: CASSIQGINGYTF. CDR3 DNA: TGTGCCAGCAGCATACAGGGAATCAACGGCTACACCTTC.

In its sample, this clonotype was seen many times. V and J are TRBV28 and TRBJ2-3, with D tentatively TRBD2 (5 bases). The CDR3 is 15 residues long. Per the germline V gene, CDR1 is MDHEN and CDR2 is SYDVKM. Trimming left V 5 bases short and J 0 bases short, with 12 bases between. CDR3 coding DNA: TGTGCCAGCAGTCCGGGGAGTGCTAGCACAGATACGCAGTATTTT. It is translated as CASSPGSASTDTQYF.

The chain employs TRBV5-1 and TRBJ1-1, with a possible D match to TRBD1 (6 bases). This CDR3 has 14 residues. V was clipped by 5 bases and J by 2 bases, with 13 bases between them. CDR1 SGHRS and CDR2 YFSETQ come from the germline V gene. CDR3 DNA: TGCGCCAGCAGGGGGGCGGGGGGCAACACTGAAGCTTTCTTT. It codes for CASRGAGGNTEAFF.

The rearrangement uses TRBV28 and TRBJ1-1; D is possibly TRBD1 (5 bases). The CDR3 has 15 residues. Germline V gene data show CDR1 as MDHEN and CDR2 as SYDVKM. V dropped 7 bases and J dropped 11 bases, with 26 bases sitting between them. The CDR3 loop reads CASTPSLAGRRVAFF. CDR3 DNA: TGTGCCAGCACCCCATCCCTGGCGGGGCGGCGGGTGGCTTTCTTT.

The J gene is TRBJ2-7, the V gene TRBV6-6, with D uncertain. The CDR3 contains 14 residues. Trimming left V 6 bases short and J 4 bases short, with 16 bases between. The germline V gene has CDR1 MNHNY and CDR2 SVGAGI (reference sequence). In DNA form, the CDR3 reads TGTGCCAGCAGAAGCCAATCCCCTTTTTACGAGCAGTACTTC. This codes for CASRSQSPFYEQYF.

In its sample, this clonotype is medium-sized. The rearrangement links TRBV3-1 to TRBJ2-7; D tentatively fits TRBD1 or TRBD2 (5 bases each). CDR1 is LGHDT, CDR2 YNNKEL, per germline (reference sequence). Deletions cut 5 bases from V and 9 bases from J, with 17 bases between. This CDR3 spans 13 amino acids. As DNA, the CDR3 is TGTGCCAGCAGCATCGGGGCCCAAATGGGGCAGTACTTC. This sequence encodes CASSIGAQMGQYF.

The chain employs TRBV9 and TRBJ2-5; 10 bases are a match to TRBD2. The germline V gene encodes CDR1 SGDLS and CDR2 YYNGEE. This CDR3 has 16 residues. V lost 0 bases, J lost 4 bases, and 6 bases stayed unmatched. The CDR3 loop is CASSVAPSGGGETQYF. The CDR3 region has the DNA TGTGCCAGCAGCGTAGCCCCTAGCGGGGGCGGAGAGACCCAGTACTTC.

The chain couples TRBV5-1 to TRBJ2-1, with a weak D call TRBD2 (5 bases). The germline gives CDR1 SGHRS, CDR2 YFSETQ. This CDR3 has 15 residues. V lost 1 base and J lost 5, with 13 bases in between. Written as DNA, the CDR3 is TGCGCCAGCAGCTTGTCCCAGACGGGGAACAATGAGCAGTTCTTC. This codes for CASSLSQTGNNEQFF. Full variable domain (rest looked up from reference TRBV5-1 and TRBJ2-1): KAGVTQTPRYLIKTRGQQVTLSCSPISGHRSVSWYQQTPGQGLQFLFEYFSETQRNKGNFPGRFSGRQFSNSRSEMNVSTLELGDSALYLCASSLSQTGNNEQFFGPGTRLTVL.

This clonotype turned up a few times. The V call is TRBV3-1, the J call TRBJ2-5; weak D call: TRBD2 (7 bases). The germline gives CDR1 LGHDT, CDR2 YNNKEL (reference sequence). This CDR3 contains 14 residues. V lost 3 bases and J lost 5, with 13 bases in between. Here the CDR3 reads CASSHWGGGETQYF. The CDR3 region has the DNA TGTGCCAGCAGCCATTGGGGGGGCGGCGAGACCCAGTACTTC.

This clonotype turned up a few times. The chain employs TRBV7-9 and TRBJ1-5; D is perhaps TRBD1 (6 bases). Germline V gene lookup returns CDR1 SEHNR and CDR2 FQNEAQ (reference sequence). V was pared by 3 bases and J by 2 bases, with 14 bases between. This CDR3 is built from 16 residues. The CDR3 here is CASSFSGARGNQPQHF. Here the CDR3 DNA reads TGTGCCAGCAGCTTTTCGGGGGCTCGGGGCAATCAGCCCCAGCATTTT.

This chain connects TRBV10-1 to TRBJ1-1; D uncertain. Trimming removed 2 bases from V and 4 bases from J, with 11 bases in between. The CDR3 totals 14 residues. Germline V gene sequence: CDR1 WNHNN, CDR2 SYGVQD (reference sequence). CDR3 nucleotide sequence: TGCGCCAGCAGTGAGCTCGGATGGGGCACTGAAGCTTTCTTT. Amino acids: CASSELGWGTEAFF.

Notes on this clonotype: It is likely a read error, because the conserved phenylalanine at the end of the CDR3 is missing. CDR3 amino acids: CSVQGLRYGYTL. The CDR3 nucleotides are TGCAGCGTTCAGGGACTTCGGTATGGCTACACCCTC. This chain uses TRBV29-1 with TRBJ1-2; tentative D call: TRBD1 (5 bases). CDR1 SQVTM and CDR2 ANQGSEA come from the germline V gene. The CDR3 is 12 residues long. V dropped 5 bases and J dropped 5 bases, with 12 bases sitting between them.

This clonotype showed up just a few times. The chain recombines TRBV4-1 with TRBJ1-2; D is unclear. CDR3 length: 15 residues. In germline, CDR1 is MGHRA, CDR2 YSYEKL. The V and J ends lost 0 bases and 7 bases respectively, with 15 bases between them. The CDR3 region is CASSQDRGGLGGYTF. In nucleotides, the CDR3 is TGCGCCAGCAGCCAAGATCGCGGAGGATTAGGTGGCTACACCTTC.

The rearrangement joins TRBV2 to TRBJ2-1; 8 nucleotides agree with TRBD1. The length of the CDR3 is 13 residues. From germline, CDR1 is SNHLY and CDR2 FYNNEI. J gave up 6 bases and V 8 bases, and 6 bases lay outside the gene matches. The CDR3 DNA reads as TGTGCCAGCGGGAGGACAGGGTTCAATGAGCAGTTCTTC. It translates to CASGRTGFNEQFF.

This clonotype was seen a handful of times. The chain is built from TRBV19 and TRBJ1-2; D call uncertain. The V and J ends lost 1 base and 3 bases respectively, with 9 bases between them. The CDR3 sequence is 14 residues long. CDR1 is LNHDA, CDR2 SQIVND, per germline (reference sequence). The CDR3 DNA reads TGTGCCAGTAGTATAGGACTCTCTTACTATGGCTACACCTTC. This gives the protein CASSIGLSYYGYTF.

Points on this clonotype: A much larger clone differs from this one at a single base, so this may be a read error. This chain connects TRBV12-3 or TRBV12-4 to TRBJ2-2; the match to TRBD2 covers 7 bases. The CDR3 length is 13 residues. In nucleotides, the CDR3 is TGTGCCAGCAGGGGGACTACGACCGGGGGGCTGTTTTTT. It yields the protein CASRGTTTGGLFF.

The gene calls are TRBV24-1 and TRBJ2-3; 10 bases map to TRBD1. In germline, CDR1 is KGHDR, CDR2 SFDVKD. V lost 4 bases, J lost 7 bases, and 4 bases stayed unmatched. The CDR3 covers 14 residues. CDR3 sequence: CATSDRDRGNTQYF. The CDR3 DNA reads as TGTGCCACCAGTGACCGGGACAGGGGCAATACGCAGTATTTT.

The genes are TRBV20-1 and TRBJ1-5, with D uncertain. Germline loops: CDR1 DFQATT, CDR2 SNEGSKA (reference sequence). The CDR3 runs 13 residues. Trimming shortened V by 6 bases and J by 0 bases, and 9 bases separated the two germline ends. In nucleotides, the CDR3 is TGCAGTGCCCGGGATTTTAGCAATCAGCCCCAGCATTTT. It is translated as CSARDFSNQPQHF.

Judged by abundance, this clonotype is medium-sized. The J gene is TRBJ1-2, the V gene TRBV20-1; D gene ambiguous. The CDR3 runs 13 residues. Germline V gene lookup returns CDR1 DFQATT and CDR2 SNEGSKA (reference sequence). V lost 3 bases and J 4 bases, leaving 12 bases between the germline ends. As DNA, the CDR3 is TGCAGTGCTAGTCCCTTGACCGTCTATGGCTACACCTTC. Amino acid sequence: CSASPLTVYGYTF.

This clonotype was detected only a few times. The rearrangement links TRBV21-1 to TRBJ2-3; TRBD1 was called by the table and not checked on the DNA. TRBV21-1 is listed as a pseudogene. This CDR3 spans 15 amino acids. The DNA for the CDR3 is TGTGCCACATGCCGACAGGGGGCTATTGCAGATACGCAGTATTTT. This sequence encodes CATCRQGAIADTQYF.

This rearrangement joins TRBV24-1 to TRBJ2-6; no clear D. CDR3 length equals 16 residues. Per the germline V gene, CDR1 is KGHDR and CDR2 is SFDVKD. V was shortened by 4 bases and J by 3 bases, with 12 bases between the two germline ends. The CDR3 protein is CATSEAGRGGANVLTF. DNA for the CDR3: TGTGCCACCAGTGAGGCAGGTCGAGGTGGGGCCAACGTCCTGACTTTC.

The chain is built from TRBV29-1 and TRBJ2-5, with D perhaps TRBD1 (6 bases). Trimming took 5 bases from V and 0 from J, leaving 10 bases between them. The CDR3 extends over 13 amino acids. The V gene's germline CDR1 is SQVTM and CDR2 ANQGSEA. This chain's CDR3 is CSVLGANQETQYF. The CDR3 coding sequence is TGCAGCGTTCTGGGGGCAAACCAAGAGACCCAGTACTTC.